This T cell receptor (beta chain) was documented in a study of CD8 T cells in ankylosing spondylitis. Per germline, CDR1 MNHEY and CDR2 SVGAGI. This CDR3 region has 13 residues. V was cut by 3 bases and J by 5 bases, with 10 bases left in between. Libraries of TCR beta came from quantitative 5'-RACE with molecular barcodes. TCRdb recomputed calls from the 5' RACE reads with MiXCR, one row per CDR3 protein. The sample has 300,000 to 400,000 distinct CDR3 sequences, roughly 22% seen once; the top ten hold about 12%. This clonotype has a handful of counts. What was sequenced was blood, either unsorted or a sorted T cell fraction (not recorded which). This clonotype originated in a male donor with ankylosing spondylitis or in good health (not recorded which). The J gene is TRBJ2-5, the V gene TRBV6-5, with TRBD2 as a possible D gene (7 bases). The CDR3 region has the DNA TGTGCCAGCAGTTATAAGGGGGGGGAGACCCAGTACTTC. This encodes CASSYKGGETQYF.